This T cell receptor beta chain was observed in a study of beta chain features in type 1 diabetes. Turning to the study itself: The study found patients and healthy donors alike in age, gender and cell yields.

This clone was seen more than once but under ten times. What it recognizes is unknown. Findings and caveats of the study: Patients with Type 1 diabetes showed moderately but significantly shorter TCRB CDR3s in all four CD4+ subsets. Sampled from patients, naive, central memory and Treg TCRB repertoires appeared more similar than those sampled from healthy donors.

Sequenced material consisted of expressed TCRB transcripts (all of the isolated RNA was reverse transcribed). The repertoire was sequenced with immunoSEQ multiplex PCR; TCRdb's copy has only in-frame clones and lacks some. Of about 280,000 clones listed, 15% are singletons. It was via CD45RO/CCR7/CD25/CD127/CD95/CD27 that CD4+ naive, central memory, regulatory and stem cell-like memory cells were sorted. Germline CDR1 is SNHLY and CDR2 is FYNNEI. CDR3 length equals 13 residues. V dropped 8 bases and J dropped 1 base, with 11 bases sitting between them. The receptor comes from a man aged 18 to 29 with type 1 diabetes. V is TRBV2 and J is TRBJ1-1; D not resolved. Sequencing was done on a sample of naive CD4+ T cells from blood. CDR3 loop: CASPRRENTEAFF. The DNA of the CDR3 is TGTGCCAGCCCGAGGAGAGAGAACACTGAAGCTTTCTTT.